This T cell receptor beta chain came from a study of cytomegalovirus exposure and HLA in healthy donors. About the study: There were nearly 120 million unique TCR beta sequences, drawn from about 179 million T cells, in an earlier analysis.

PCR involved 60 Vbeta and 13 Jbeta primers. Sequenced by immunoSEQ multiplex PCR; TCRdb stores in-frame clones only, minus some. Altogether some 130,000 clones are present, roughly 85% being singletons, with the ten largest covering 1.5%. Details on this clone: Its antigen is undetermined.

Points from the study as a whole: Using a false discovery rate of 0.05, a later analysis showed that 15,000 to 20,000 TCR beta sequences were associated with HLA alleles. The authors enumerated some 160 TCR beta chains as linked to cytomegalovirus.

Donors showed nominal health when sampled, although they likely had unrecorded immune exposures. Deletions cut 0 bases from V and 5 bases from J, with 13 bases between. The CDR3 spans 15 residues. Looked up from germline, CDR1 is LNHDA and CDR2 is SQIVND (reference sequence). The chain combines TRBV19 with TRBJ2-5, with D maybe TRBD1 (6 bases). Sequences were obtained from PBMCs. This receptor was taken from a man aged 35-49 years in good health and CMV-seronegative. This CDR3 is CASSIDSGTTETQYF. The CDR3 nucleotides are TGTGCCAGTAGTATAGATTCCGGGACAACGGAGACCCAGTACTTC. The full variable domain, in which reference TRBV19 and TRBJ2-5 provide the parts outside the CDR3, is DGGITQSPKYLFRKEGQNVTLSCEQNLNHDAMYWYRQDPGQGLRLIYYSQIVNDFQKGDIAEGYSVSREKKESFPLTVTSAQKNPTAFYLCASSIDSGTTETQYFGPGTRLLVL.